These T cell receptor beta chains were read from a single sample in a study of cytomegalovirus exposure and HLA in healthy donors. This table comes from immunoSEQ multiplex PCR, and its TCRdb copy is limited to in-frame clones, with some not included. Of approximately 160,000 clones in the sample, about 75% were seen once. The sequencing sample was made of PBMCs. The receptors originated from a man in his late teens or twenties in good health and CMV-seropositive. Both conserved end residues are part of each CDR3. A D gene is named only where the DNA matches it firmly. Clone size is stated in some rows and not others, as once, few, many or a class when expanded.

clone_size: -
v_call: TRBV2
d_call: -
j_call: TRBJ1-1
cdr3_nt: TGTGCCAGCAGAGGGGAAGTGGAAGCTTTCTTT
cdr3_aa: CASRGEVEAFF

clone_size: -
v_call: TRBV27
d_call: TRBD1
j_call: TRBJ1-1
cdr3_nt: TGTGCCAGCAGTGCTAGACAGGGGTACACTGAAGCTTTCTTT
cdr3_aa: CASSARQGYTEAFF

clone_size: -
v_call: TRBV4-1
d_call: -
j_call: TRBJ1-1
cdr3_nt: TGCGCCAGCAGCGCGGGGCAGCTGAACACTGAAGCTTTCTTT
cdr3_aa: CASSAGQLNTEAFF

clone_size: -
v_call: TRBV7-9
d_call: TRBD2
j_call: TRBJ2-5
cdr3_nt: TGTGCCAGCAGCCGCCCGACTAGCGGAGAGACCCAGTACTTC
cdr3_aa: CASSRPTSGETQYF

clone_size: -
v_call: TRBV6-1
d_call: -
j_call: TRBJ2-5
cdr3_nt: TGTGCCAGCAGTGAATGGGGAGGGGGGGCTAGGGGAGAGACCCAGTACTTC
cdr3_aa: CASSEWGGGARGETQYF

clone_size: -
v_call: TRBV30
d_call: -
j_call: TRBJ2-3
cdr3_nt: TGTGCCTGGAGTCTTGGACAGAGCACAGATACGCAGTATTTT
cdr3_aa: CAWSLGQSTDTQYF

clone_size: -
v_call: TRBV7-6
d_call: -
j_call: TRBJ2-2
cdr3_nt: TGTGCCAGCAGCGCGGCGGGTAACCATATGGAGCTGTTTTTT
cdr3_aa: CASSAAGNHMELFF

clone_size: -
v_call: TRBV4-2
d_call: -
j_call: TRBJ1-1
cdr3_nt: TGTGCCAGCAGCCAGCCTTGGCAGGGAGGCATGAACACTGAAGCTTTCTTT
cdr3_aa: CASSQPWQGGMNTEAFF

clone_size: few
v_call: TRBV7-8
d_call: TRBD2
j_call: TRBJ2-5
cdr3_nt: TGTGCCAGCAGCCCTACCCGACTAGCGGGATGGGAGACCCAGTACTTC
cdr3_aa: CASSPTRLAGWETQYF

clone_size: -
v_call: TRBV5-4
d_call: -
j_call: TRBJ2-5
cdr3_nt: TGTGCCAGCAGCTTAAACACAGGGCGAGAGACCCAGTACTTC
cdr3_aa: CASSLNTGRETQYF

clone_size: -
v_call: TRBV2
d_call: TRBD2
j_call: TRBJ2-3
cdr3_nt: TGTGCCAGCAGTCCACTAGCGAAGAGCACAGATACGCAGTATTTT
cdr3_aa: CASSPLAKSTDTQYF

clone_size: -
v_call: TRBV19
d_call: -
j_call: TRBJ2-1
cdr3_nt: TGTGCCAGTAGTATCGGTCCAGGGAACTACAATGAGCAGTTCTTC
cdr3_aa: CASSIGPGNYNEQFF

clone_size: few
v_call: TRBV9
d_call: -
j_call: TRBJ2-3
cdr3_nt: TGTGCCAGCAGCTCCGGACTGGGTTTCGGCACAGATACGCAGTATTTT
cdr3_aa: CASSSGLGFGTDTQYF

clone_size: -
v_call: TRBV2
d_call: -
j_call: TRBJ1-5
cdr3_nt: TGTGCCAGCACAAGTTTCAGGGGCCAGCCCCAGCATTTT
cdr3_aa: CASTSFRGQPQHF

clone_size: few
v_call: TRBV11-3
d_call: -
j_call: TRBJ1-1
cdr3_nt: TGTGCCAGCAGCTTAGAGGGGGGTCGGGGCGCTGAAGCTTTCTTT
cdr3_aa: CASSLEGGRGAEAFF

clone_size: -
v_call: TRBV6-5
d_call: TRBD1
j_call: TRBJ1-2
cdr3_nt: TGTGCCAGCAGTTCCTTCAGGGGGCTTCGGGGCTATGGCTACACCTTC
cdr3_aa: CASSSFRGLRGYGYTF

clone_size: -
v_call: TRBV5-4
d_call: -
j_call: TRBJ1-1
cdr3_nt: TGTGCCACCCTAGGGGATGGTCTGGCTTTCTTT
cdr3_aa: CATLGDGLAFF

clone_size: -
v_call: TRBV11-2
d_call: TRBD1
j_call: TRBJ1-1
cdr3_nt: TGTGCCAGCAGCTTAGCACGACAGGGTGCTGAAGCTTTCTTT
cdr3_aa: CASSLARQGAEAFF

clone_size: -
v_call: TRBV2
d_call: TRBD2
j_call: TRBJ2-1
cdr3_nt: TGTGCCAGAGGGGCCGGCGGGAGGGCGTCCTACAATGAGCAGTTCTTC
cdr3_aa: CARGAGGRASYNEQFF

clone_size: -
v_call: TRBV4-2
d_call: TRBD2
j_call: TRBJ2-3
cdr3_nt: TGTGCCAGCAGCCAAGTTGCTAGCGGGAGTGCAGATACGCAGTATTTT
cdr3_aa: CASSQVASGSADTQYF